This T cell receptor (beta chain) stems from a study of T cells in Graves' hyperthyroidism and ophthalmopathy. Extraction of PBMCs used 9 to 10 ml of fresh peripheral blood. This clonotype was detected ten times or more. This CDR3 has 18 residues. Germline loops: CDR1 MNHEY, CDR2 SVGEGT. V lost 4 bases to trimming and J lost 0 bases; unmatched junction nucleotides: 9. RNA transcripts yielded amplified TCR beta CDR3 regions. First-round RT-PCR of the TCR CDR3 relied on the HTBI primer set. TCRdb fed the multiplex PCR reads into MiXCR, producing one record per CDR3 protein. The sample has about 600,000 distinct CDR3 sequences, 14% seen once.

The gene calls are TRBV6-2 or TRBV6-3 and TRBJ2-1; 10 bases agree with TRBD2. The material sequenced was blood. The origin of this receptor is a woman aged 50 to 60 with Graves' ophthalmopathy. In nucleotides, the CDR3 is TGTGCCAGCAGTTCTGGGGTACTAGCGGGATTCTCCTACAATGAGCAGTTCTTC. This sequence encodes CASSSGVLAGFSYNEQFF.